The clone carrying this T cell receptor beta chain was picked up a small number of times. The antigen remains unidentified. Amplified regions were TCR beta CDR3 sequences from RNA transcripts. The HTBI set primed first-round TCR CDR3 RT-PCR. One entry per CDR3 protein, called by TCRdb with MiXCR from the multiplex PCR reads. The sample holds fewer than 650,000 distinct CDR3 sequences, more than 11% seen once. These data originate in a study of T cells in Graves' hyperthyroidism and ophthalmopathy. At the level of the study: Prior to any treatment, at the point of initial diagnosis, peripheral blood was collected. Broader study findings: Classification by a 13 V-J model distinguished ophthalmopathy from stable hyperthyroidism. Appearing also in blood were most of the thyroid clonotypes expanded above 0.001.

Every diagnosis used clinical symptoms, serum thyroxine and TRAb, thyroid ultrasound and orbital computed tomography. Per the germline V gene, CDR1 is DFQATT and CDR2 is SNEGSKA (reference sequence). V lost 3 bases and J lost 1, with 6 bases in between. There are 13 residues in the CDR3. The sample consisted of blood. The chain uses TRBV20-1 and TRBJ1-4, with no clear D. The receptor's source is a woman aged 30 to 39 with Graves' hyperthyroidism that later progressed to Graves' ophthalmopathy. The CDR3 DNA follows: TGCAGTGCTAGTGGATTAACTAATGAAAAACTGTTTTTT. Its protein product is CSASGLTNEKLFF.